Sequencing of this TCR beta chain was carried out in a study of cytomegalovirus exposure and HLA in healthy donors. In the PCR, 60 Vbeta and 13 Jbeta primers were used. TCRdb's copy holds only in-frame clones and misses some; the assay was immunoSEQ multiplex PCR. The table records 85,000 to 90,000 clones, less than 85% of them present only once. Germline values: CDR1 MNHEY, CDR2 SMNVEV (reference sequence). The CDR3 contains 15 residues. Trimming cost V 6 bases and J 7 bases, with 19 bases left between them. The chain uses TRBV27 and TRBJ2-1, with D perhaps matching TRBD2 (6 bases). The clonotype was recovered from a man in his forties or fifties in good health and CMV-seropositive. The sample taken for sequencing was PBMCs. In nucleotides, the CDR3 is TGTGCCAGCAGCCTGCGGGGCTTAGGACCTAATGAGCAGTTCTTC. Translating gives CASSLRGLGPNEQFF.